This passage covers 26 T cell receptor beta chains from one sample sequenced in a study of CXCR3-negative and CXCR3-positive naive CD8 T cells. Via 5' RACE with UMI labels, TRB cDNA libraries were prepared. One entry per CDR3 protein, without DNA, is what TCRdb gives after re-calling the 5' RACE reads. This repertoire includes around 81,000 distinct CDR3 sequences. Sequenced: naive CXCR3- CD8+ T cells from blood. Subset noted: CD45RO-CCR7+CD27+CD95- naive CD8+ T cells lacking CXCR3 (TNR3-). The receptors originated from a human donor in good health. Some clones in this sample may be carry-over from other donors' samples.

The chain carries TRBV29-1 and TRBJ2-1; there is no DNA to check the TCRdb D call of TRBD2. The CDR3 is 18 amino acids. Germline lookup yields CDR1 SQVTM and CDR2 ANQGSEA. The CDR3 is CSARGGLASSSSYNEQFF.

The chain uses TRBV7-9 and TRBJ1-1; TCRdb picks TRBD1, but there is no DNA to check that call. Per the germline V gene, CDR1 is SEHNR and CDR2 is FQNEAQ (reference sequence). CDR3 length: 14 amino acids. CDR3 protein: CASTPPRGDTEAFF.

This chain links TRBV29-1 with TRBJ2-1; as DNA is missing, the TRBD1 call by TCRdb cannot be tested. CDR3 length: 12 amino acids. Germline V lookup: CDR1 SQVTM, CDR2 ANQGSEA. CDR3 region: CSVPGAGYEQFF.

The chain is built from TRBV7-9 and TRBJ2-4; the D call from TCRdb, TRBD2, cannot be confirmed without DNA. The CDR3 has 16 amino acids. Germline assignment: CDR1 SEHNR and CDR2 FQNEAQ (reference sequence). This CDR3 is CASSPTRALAKNIQYF.

J is TRBJ2-2 and V is TRBV12-3 or TRBV12-4. This CDR3 has 12 residues. The CDR3 here is CASIGNTGELFF.

The gene calls are TRBV9 and TRBJ2-7. This CDR3 region has 13 residues. Germline V gene lookup returns CDR1 SGDLS and CDR2 YYNGEE. CDR3 protein: CASSVGDGYEQYF.

V usage is TRBV28 and J usage is TRBJ2-1. From germline, CDR1 is MDHEN and CDR2 SYDVKM. The CDR3 has 17 amino acids. The CDR3 sequence is CASSTAKLGMRYNEQFF.

V and J are TRBV6-1 and TRBJ1-5; no DNA is available, so the TRBD1 call from TCRdb remains unchecked. The CDR3 is 14 amino acids. In germline, CDR1 is MNHNS, CDR2 SASEGT. The CDR3 reads CASSRDSLNQPQHF.

J is TRBJ1-2 and V is TRBV29-1; as DNA is missing, the TRBD1 call by TCRdb cannot be tested. The CDR3 is 13 residues long. In germline, CDR1 is SQVTM, CDR2 ANQGSEA. This chain's CDR3 is CSVVGRVSYGYTF.

The gene calls are TRBV6-5 and TRBJ2-2; no DNA is available, so the TRBD1 call from TCRdb remains unchecked. CDR1 and CDR2 from the germline V gene are MNHEY and SVGAGI. The CDR3 is made up of 18 amino acids. The CDR3: CASSTRIHTRGQTGELFF.

The rearrangement links TRBV7-9 to TRBJ1-4; as DNA is missing, the TRBD1 call by TCRdb cannot be tested. CDR3 length equals 19 residues. Germline values: CDR1 SEHNR, CDR2 FQNEAQ (reference sequence). The CDR3 sequence is CASSLVMKPGTAGNEKLFF.

This sequence joins TRBV7-2 and TRBJ1-1. This CDR3 comprises 14 residues. Germline V lookup: CDR1 SGHTA, CDR2 FQGNSA. The CDR3 spells CASSLHISNTEAFF.

The V call is TRBV7-6, the J call TRBJ2-2; absent DNA, TCRdb's TRBD2 call cannot be checked. CDR3 length: 16 amino acids. Germline lookup yields CDR1 SGHVS and CDR2 FNYEAQ. The CDR3 loop reads CASSLGAGGPPGELFF. The whole variable domain, remainder taken from reference TRBV7-6 and TRBJ2-2, is GAGVSQSPRYKVTKRGQDVALRCDPISGHVSLYWYRQALGQGPEFLTYFNYEAQQDKSGLPNDRFSAERPEGSISTLTIQRTEQRDSAMYRCASSLGAGGPPGELFFGEGSRLTVL.

The chain couples TRBV18 to TRBJ2-1; no DNA is available, so the TRBD2 call from TCRdb remains unchecked. The CDR3 contains 18 residues. Germline loops: CDR1 KGHSH, CDR2 LQKENI. The CDR3 region is CASSPGTSGRAGDNEQFF.

This chain uses TRBV4-1 with TRBJ2-5; TCRdb gives TRBD2 as the D gene, but with no DNA this cannot be confirmed. The CDR3 is 16 amino acids. CDR1 and CDR2 (germline): MGHRA, YSYEKL. CDR3 sequence: CTSSQDGAGGPETQYF.

This clonotype is classed as medium-sized by frequency. This chain uses TRBV7-7 with TRBJ2-1. The CDR3 runs to 13 residues. CDR1 and CDR2 from the germline V gene are SSHAT and FNYEAQ (reference sequence). The CDR3 is CASSLRYGHEQFF.

The chain has TRBV13 and TRBJ2-7; checking the TCRdb D call of TRBD1 is not possible without DNA. In germline, CDR1 is PRHDT, CDR2 FYEKMQ (reference sequence). The CDR3 is made up of 14 amino acids. CDR3 region: CASSNDSSTYEQYF.

The genes are TRBV12-3 or TRBV12-4 and TRBJ2-7; TCRdb's D call, TRBD1, is unchecked because there is no DNA. The length of the CDR3 is 17 residues. The CDR3 here is CASSLAPLRQGPYEQYF.

The CDR3 spells CATSRDQGTFTDTQYF. This chain links TRBV15 with TRBJ2-3; checking the TCRdb D call of TRBD2 is not possible without DNA. This CDR3 contains 16 residues. From germline, CDR1 is LNHNV and CDR2 YYDKDF (reference sequence).

The chain couples TRBV20-1 to TRBJ1-2; TCRdb lists TRBD1, though no DNA is available to test this call. CDR3 length: 15 residues. Germline V gene data show CDR1 as DFQATT and CDR2 as SNEGSKA (reference sequence). This chain's CDR3 is CSARNPQGAFYGYTF.

The CDR3 loop is CASSLQGQSDTQYF. The chain uses TRBV28 and TRBJ2-3; the TRBD1 assignment by TCRdb is unverifiable without DNA. Germline CDR1 is MDHEN and CDR2 is SYDVKM. This CDR3 region has 14 residues.

The chain carries TRBV28 and TRBJ2-1. Germline V gives CDR1 MDHEN, CDR2 SYDVKM. The CDR3 runs 13 residues. The CDR3 loop reads CASSLYESYEQFF.

The rearrangement links TRBV6-2 or TRBV6-3 to TRBJ2-7; TCRdb names TRBD2, which stays unverified in the absence of DNA. The CDR3 is 15 amino acids. Germline V CDR1 and CDR2: MNHEY, SVGEGT. The CDR3 sequence: CASSYGASGPYEQYF.

The genes are TRBV7-9 and TRBJ2-7; TCRdb's D call, TRBD2, is unchecked because there is no DNA. Germline V gives CDR1 SEHNR, CDR2 FQNEAQ (reference sequence). There are 12 residues in the CDR3. The CDR3 loop reads CASSLASGTINF.

J is TRBJ1-2 and V is TRBV29-1; the TCRdb call, TRBD1, lacks DNA for checking. Germline values: CDR1 SQVTM, CDR2 ANQGSEA. The CDR3 covers 11 residues. The CDR3 spells CSVNRDYGYTF.

This rearrangement joins TRBV12-3 or TRBV12-4 to TRBJ2-1. The CDR3 extends over 13 amino acids. This CDR3 is CASSFGNGVEQFF.